The 6 T cell receptor beta chains below come from one sample, sequenced in a study of blood T cell repertoires in COVID-19. The assay was immunoSEQ multiplex PCR, and TCRdb's table has in-frame clones only and misses some. Of some 150,000 clones listed, roughly 84% are singletons. The sequencing sample was made of peripheral blood. These receptor sequences come from a woman in her 50s with acute or convalescent COVID-19.

This chain uses TRBV18 with TRBJ1-5, with 10 bases identical to TRBD1. Germline lookup yields CDR1 KGHSH and CDR2 LQKENI. CDR3 length: 18 amino acids. V lost 2 bases to trimming and J lost 3 bases; unmatched junction nucleotides: 10. For the CDR3, the DNA is TGTGCCAGCTCACCATTTCCCCCCGGACAGGGGGACAATCAGCCCCAGCATTTT. It translates to CASSPFPPGQGDNQPQHF.

The chain is built from TRBV2 and TRBJ2-3; 8 bases are a match to TRBD1. The CDR3 has 15 residues. Losses at the gene ends were 7 bases for V and 4 bases for J; bases not matched to a gene: 10. Germline V gives CDR1 SNHLY, CDR2 FYNNEI. The CDR3 sequence: CASNSQGARADTQYF. The CDR3 DNA reads TGTGCCAGCAATTCCCAGGGGGCTAGGGCAGATACGCAGTATTTT.

This chain connects TRBV7-9 to TRBJ1-6; 9 positions match TRBD1. The germline V gene encodes CDR1 SEHNR and CDR2 FQNEAQ (reference sequence). The J segment lost 13 bases and the V segment lost 1 base, leaving 5 bases of the junction unmatched. This CDR3 comprises 14 residues. The CDR3 DNA reads as TGTGCCAGCAGCTTAGATAGGGGACAGGGTCCCCTCCACTTT. Translation: CASSLDRGQGPLHF.

The chain has TRBV28 and TRBJ2-1; TRBD1 matches 9 bases. Germline CDR1 is MDHEN and CDR2 is SYDVKM. With V trimmed by 3 bases and J by 7 bases, 7 bases remained unmatched. The CDR3 is made up of 15 amino acids. In DNA form, the CDR3 reads TGTGCCAGCAGTTTGGGAGGACAGGGGTTGAATGAGCAGTTCTTC. This encodes CASSLGGQGLNEQFF.

V and J are TRBV19 and TRBJ2-5, with 8 bases fitting TRBD2. The CDR3 has 16 amino acids. CDR1 LNHDA and CDR2 SQIVND come from the germline V gene (reference sequence). V shed 1 base, J shed 1 base, and the junction held 5 bases outside the gene matches. The CDR3 loop is CASSIGGTSGQETQYF. CDR3 in DNA: TGTGCCAGTAGTATAGGCGGAACTAGCGGCCAAGAGACCCAGTACTTC. Supplemented by reference TRBV19 and TRBJ2-5, the full variable domain reads DGGITQSPKYLFRKEGQNVTLSCEQNLNHDAMYWYRQDPGQGLRLIYYSQIVNDFQKGDIAEGYSVSREKKESFPLTVTSAQKNPTAFYLCASSIGGTSGQETQYFGPGTRLLVL.

This chain connects TRBV6-2 or TRBV6-3 to TRBJ2-5, with TRBD2 matching over 10 bases. The V gene end was trimmed by 5 bases and the J gene end by 5 bases; junction bases not matched to a gene: 8. From germline, CDR1 is MNHEY and CDR2 SVGEGT. CDR3 length: 15 amino acids. The CDR3: CASSPVGLASETQYF. As DNA, the CDR3 is TGTGCCAGCAGTCCAGTGGGACTAGCGTCTGAGACCCAGTACTTC.